The 16 T cell receptor beta chains given below trace back to one sample, sequenced in a study of shared clonotypes between healthy human individuals. Assay used: immunoSEQ multiplex PCR; TCRdb lists only in-frame clones, some missing. Seen here are some 2,500,000 clones, approximately 94% observed once, and the top ten hold about 0.34%. The source material was naive CD4+ T cells from PBMCs. Subset indicated: CD45RA+ positively selected. These receptors came from a man younger than 35 in good health. Some clones in this sample may be carry-over from other donors' samples.

J is TRBJ2-7 and V is TRBV27, with 15 bases identical to TRBD2. V lost 4 bases, J lost 4 bases, and 11 bases stayed unmatched. The CDR3 covers 18 residues. CDR1 and CDR2 from the germline V gene are MNHEY and SMNVEV (reference sequence). The CDR3 nucleotides read TGTGCCAGCAGTTCCCCGGGACTAGCGGGAGGTCCGTTATACGAGCAGTACTTC. Protein: CASSSPGLAGGPLYEQYF.

A single count supports this clone. This chain links TRBV7-2 with TRBJ2-1; either TRBD1 or TRBD2 may fit D (5 bases each). Germline assignment: CDR1 SGHTA and CDR2 FQGNSA. Deletions cut 3 bases from V and 9 bases from J, with 12 bases between. This CDR3 has 13 amino acids. CDR3 amino acids: CASSFRGPSEQFF. CDR3 DNA sequence: TGTGCCAGCAGCTTTCGGGGCCCTAGTGAGCAGTTCTTC.

The chain has TRBV6-5 and TRBJ2-1; no reliable D call. The CDR3 runs 14 residues. Germline CDR1 is MNHEY and CDR2 is SVGAGI. V was shortened by 2 bases and J by 6 bases, with 11 bases between the two germline ends. CDR3 in amino acids: CASSYLTPPNEQFF. CDR3 DNA: TGTGCCAGCAGTTACCTGACACCACCCAATGAGCAGTTCTTC.

To note about this clone: Distinct nucleotide sequences in the sample also encode this CDR3. The chain employs TRBV19 and TRBJ2-2; D uncertain. CDR3 length: 13 residues. Germline V gives CDR1 LNHDA, CDR2 SQIVND (reference sequence). Between the trimmed V and J ends, which lost 5 bases and 1 base, there was a span of 5 bases. CDR3 protein: CASSSGNTGELFF. Here the CDR3 DNA reads TGTGCCAGTAGTTCTGGGAACACCGGGGAGCTGTTTTTT.

This rearrangement joins TRBV7-2 to TRBJ1-2, with TRBD1 identical over 7 bases. V shed 0 bases, J shed 6 bases, and the junction held 1 base outside the gene matches. CDR3 length: 13 amino acids. CDR1 SGHTA and CDR2 FQGNSA come from the germline V gene. The CDR3 is CASSLAGQDGYTF. The CDR3 nucleotides are TGTGCCAGCAGCTTAGCCGGACAGGATGGCTACACCTTC.

With respect to this clone: Other DNA sequences in this specimen translate into the identical CDR3. The J gene is TRBJ2-5, the V gene TRBV5-4; D gene ambiguous. From germline, CDR1 is SGHNT and CDR2 YYREEE (reference sequence). This CDR3 has 14 residues. V gave up 2 bases and J gave up 5 bases, with 13 bases separating them. The CDR3 spells CASSLGRGQETQYF. DNA of the CDR3: TGTGCCAGCAGCTTAGGACGTGGGCAGGAGACCCAGTACTTC. Drawing the rest from reference TRBV5-4 and TRBJ2-5, the complete variable domain is ETGVTQSPTHLIKTRGQQVTLRCSSQSGHNTVSWYQQALGQGPQFIFQYYREEENGRGNFPPRFSGLQFPNYSSELNVNALELDDSALYLCASSLGRGQETQYFGPGTRLLVL.

The chain is built from TRBV28 and TRBJ2-1; maybe TRBD2 (6 bases). The germline V gene has CDR1 MDHEN and CDR2 SYDVKM. Trimming shortened V by 7 bases and J by 7 bases, and 17 bases separated the two germline ends. There are 14 residues in the CDR3. CDR3 sequence: CASTRAGSANEQFF. Written as DNA, the CDR3 is TGTGCCAGCACACGCGCGGGGAGTGCGAATGAGCAGTTCTTC.

This clone came up once. The same CDR3 also results from other DNA sequences found in this sample. CDR3 bases: TGCGCCAGCAGCTTGTTAATCCAAGAGACCCAGTACTTC. Protein sequence: CASSLLIQETQYF. This chain uses TRBV5-1 with TRBJ2-5; no reliable D call. Germline V gives CDR1 SGHRS, CDR2 YFSETQ. The CDR3 loop spans 13 amino acids. Trimming left V 1 base short and J 1 base short, with 5 bases between.

The chain recombines TRBV28 with TRBJ2-7, with D possibly being TRBD2 (6 bases). Looked up from germline, CDR1 is MDHEN and CDR2 is SYDVKM. With 2 bases removed from V and 0 bases from J, the gap between germline ends came to 14 bases. The CDR3 has 16 amino acids. CDR3 DNA: TGTGCCAGCAGTTTAGGAGGGGTCGTCAGCTCCTACGAGCAGTACTTC. Translated: CASSLGGVVSSYEQYF.

The genes are TRBV5-1 and TRBJ2-4, with D tentatively TRBD2 (6 bases). V shed 0 bases and J shed 10 bases, with 14 bases lying between them. The CDR3 is 14 residues long. Germline lookup yields CDR1 SGHRS and CDR2 YFSETQ. The CDR3 loop is CASSLELAEGIQYF. The CDR3 nucleotides read TGCGCCAGCAGCTTGGAACTAGCCGAAGGTATTCAGTACTTC.

This chain links TRBV28 with TRBJ2-1; the match to TRBD2 covers 12 bases. In germline, CDR1 is MDHEN, CDR2 SYDVKM. V lost 4 bases to trimming and J lost 8 bases; unmatched junction nucleotides: 9. This CDR3 comprises 16 residues. CDR3 nucleotide sequence: TGTGCCAGCAGTTGGGTGACTAGCGGGAGCGGATATGAGCAGTTCTTC. Protein product: CASSWVTSGSGYEQFF.

The genes are TRBV18 and TRBJ1-2; tentative D call: TRBD1 (5 bases). The CDR3 covers 16 residues. From germline, CDR1 is KGHSH and CDR2 LQKENI. V was cut by 3 bases and J by 6 bases, with 20 bases left in between. The CDR3 loop is CASSPRAVGRVDGYTF. The CDR3 DNA sequence: TGTGCCAGCTCACCCCGAGCAGTCGGCAGGGTGGATGGCTACACCTTC.

This rearrangement joins TRBV5-1 to TRBJ1-2; no definite D call. The CDR3 loop spans 11 amino acids. The germline gives CDR1 SGHRS, CDR2 YFSETQ. Trimming took 7 bases from V and 10 from J, leaving 14 bases between them. The CDR3 loop is CASGESEFYTF. CDR3 in DNA: TGCGCCAGCGGGGAGTCGGAGTTCTACACCTTC.

The sample holds one count of this clone. The chain's CDR3 is CASSLVASGSYEQYF. As DNA, the CDR3 is TGTGCCAGCAGCTTAGTGGCTAGCGGGTCCTACGAGCAGTACTTC. This chain links TRBV7-2 with TRBJ2-7, with 8 bases aligning to TRBD2. This CDR3 has 15 residues. CDR1 is SGHTA, CDR2 FQGNSA, per germline. V trimming: 1 base; J trimming: 1 base; junction bases outside the gene matches: 3.

V gene TRBV11-2 combines with J gene TRBJ2-3, with D unclear. V lost 5 bases to trimming and J lost 0 bases, with 6 bases between them. This CDR3 is 13 amino acids long. From germline, CDR1 is SGHAT and CDR2 FQNNGV. In DNA form, the CDR3 reads TGTGCCAGCAGCAGGGCTAGCACAGATACGCAGTATTTT. Amino acid sequence: CASSRASTDTQYF.

This clone was recorded a few times. The sample has other DNA sequences that encode this CDR3 too. The genes are TRBV2 and TRBJ1-1, with a weak D call TRBD1 (5 bases). Germline V gene lookup returns CDR1 SNHLY and CDR2 FYNNEI. This CDR3 region has 14 residues. Trimming cost V 3 bases and J 3 bases, with 11 bases left between them. The CDR3: CASSELGGDTEAFF. The CDR3 DNA is TGTGCCAGCAGTGAGCTCGGGGGTGACACTGAAGCTTTCTTT.